This TCR beta chain appears in the sequencing data of a study of human T cells and chemical hapten exposure (dated by TCRdb to the early 2020s). In terms of the full investigation: For sensitization, 2% DPC in acetone was applied to a 2 cm by 2 cm area of upper inner arm skin. This study followed changes in the peripheral blood TCR repertoire in vivo during primary and secondary sensitization of alopecia patients to the hapten diphenylcyclopropenone (DPC). Libraries were combined into a pool for sequencing, and differences in TCR yield between samples came mainly from small differences in library volumes within the pool. Patch testing on the upper back used Finn chambers containing 0.01% DPC, with scoring done after 6 days according to International Contact Dermatitis Research Group standards. For TCR sequencing, blood came from 25 to 35 alopecia patients at anywhere from one to four time points (pre-sensitization, 2, 6 and 24 weeks). Throughout the approximately 24-week study period, patients were also given weekly therapeutic DPC doses on the scalp. Patient blood was sampled pre-sensitization (week 0) and at 2, 6 and about 24 weeks after DPC sensitization. Alopecia areata with under or over 50% scalp involvement, alopecia totalis and alopecia universalis were represented in the patient cohort, which was mostly female. Summary of the overall study and its limitations: Patch test score was positively correlated with the number of PT1 expanded TCRs, with significance at thresholds 8, 16 and 32 but not at 4. Because every patient had alopecia, a presumed autoimmune disease, the patients' immune response might differ from that of healthy individuals. No change with DPC sensitization was found in the number of TCRs above 1 in 1000 frequency, and no evidence of global repertoire structure alterations was found. Expanded TCRs formed significantly more large CDR3 similarity clusters than pre-sensitization or healthy control sets, consistent with antigen-driven responses. After repeated subsampling, changes were observed in the strength of the expansion versus patch-test correlation and in the threshold at which the correlation became significant.

Library generation was performed with RACE. Sequencer: NextSeq 500. Library preparation attached unique molecular identifiers to individual cDNA molecules for quantitative, reproducible TCR counting. From each blood RNA sample, both TCR alpha and TCR beta chains were sequenced. In the source study's methods: The median number of TCRs per sample was around 96,000, ranging from roughly 20,000 to 700,000. V, J and CDR3 annotation of the TCR reads was carried out using the Decombinator software suite. For PS versus PT1 abundance plots, all samples were subsampled to the same number of TCRs (28,000). Expanded TCRs were defined as absent before sensitization and observed at least eight times at the 2-week time point. TCRdb passed the public sequencing reads through fastp at Q25 and MiXCR, retaining productive beta sequences. Each record represents a unique CDR3 protein, reported with the most common genes and DNA among its rows. The V and J calls come from TCRdb's annotation, not from the publication. The sample contains more than 90,000 distinct CDR3 sequences, about 11% of them found a single time. The top ten clones comprise 2% to 2.5% of the sample.

Per the publication, the time point label means: patch test 1, 2 weeks after DPC sensitization. Interpreted using the paper, the treatment or condition label stands for: therapeutic diphenylcyclopropenone sensitization with weekly scalp DPC. At every patch-test visit, the blood draw took place before the patch test was put on. Patients were considered eligible if aged 18 to 70, diagnosed with alopecia and deemed suitable for DPC therapy, and patients were excluded if pregnant. Unfractionated whole blood was collected in Tempus Blood RNA tubes, and total RNA was extracted from that blood. A note on this clonotype: This clone's antigen is unknown. No much larger clone exists at a distance of one base, and base qualities are not known.

This TCR was sampled from a man in his forties with alopecia areata. Some clones in this sample may be carry-over from other donors' samples. The sequencing here drew on whole blood, taken in connection with sensitization to the hapten diphenylcyclopropenone (DPC).

The DNA is TGCAGCATAGAGACAACCTCTGGGGCCAACGTCCTGACTTTC. Translated, this gives CSIETTSGANVLTF. Recombination linked TRBV29-1 to TRBJ2-6; too little of a D gene remains to name it. The cysteine opens and the phenylalanine closes a CDR3 of 14 amino acids. Only the CDR3 DNA stays, 42 bases, in frame from base 1. V is pared back by 8 bases and J by 0 bases, with 11 bases lying between the germline termini. Via the germline V gene, CDR1 is SQVTM and CDR2 ANQGSEA.